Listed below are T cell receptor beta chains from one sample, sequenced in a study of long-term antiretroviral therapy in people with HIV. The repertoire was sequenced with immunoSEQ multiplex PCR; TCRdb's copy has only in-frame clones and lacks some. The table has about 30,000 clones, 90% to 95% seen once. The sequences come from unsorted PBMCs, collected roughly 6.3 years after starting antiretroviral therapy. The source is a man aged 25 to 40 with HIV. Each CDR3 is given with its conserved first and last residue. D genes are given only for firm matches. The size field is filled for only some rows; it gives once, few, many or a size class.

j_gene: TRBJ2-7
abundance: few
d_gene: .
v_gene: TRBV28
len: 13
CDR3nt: TGTGCCACCACGATGTCAGGTCCCTACGAGCAGTACTTC
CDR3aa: CATTMSGPYEQYF

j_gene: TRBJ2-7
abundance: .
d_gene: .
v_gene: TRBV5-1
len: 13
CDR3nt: TGCGCCAGCAGCCCCTCACAGACCTACGAGCAGTACTTC
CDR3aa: CASSPSQTYEQYF

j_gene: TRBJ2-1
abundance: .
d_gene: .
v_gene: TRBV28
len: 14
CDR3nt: TGTGCCAGCAGTTTACTCGGCTCCTACAATGAGCAGTTCTTC
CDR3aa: CASSLLGSYNEQFF

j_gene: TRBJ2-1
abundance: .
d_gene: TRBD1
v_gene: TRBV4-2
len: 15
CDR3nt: TGTGCCAGCAGCCAATACAGGGGTTTCGACAATGAGCAGTTCTTC
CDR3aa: CASSQYRGFDNEQFF

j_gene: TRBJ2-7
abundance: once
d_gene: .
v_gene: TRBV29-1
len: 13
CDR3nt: TGCAGCGTTGTGGGGGCCGGGGGCTACGAGCAGTACTTC
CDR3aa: CSVVGAGGYEQYF

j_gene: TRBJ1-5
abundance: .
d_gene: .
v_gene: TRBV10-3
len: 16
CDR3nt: TGTGCCATCAGTGAGTCGACTAGAGTTTGGAATCAGCCCCAGCATTTT
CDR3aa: CAISESTRVWNQPQHF

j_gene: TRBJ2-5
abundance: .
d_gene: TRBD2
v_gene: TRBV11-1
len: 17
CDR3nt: TGTGCCAGCAGCCCGATCACTAGCGGGGGGGCGTCAGAGACCCAGTACTTC
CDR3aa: CASSPITSGGASETQYF

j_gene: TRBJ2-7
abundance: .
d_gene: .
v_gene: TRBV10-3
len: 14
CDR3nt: TGTGCCATCAGTTTCTGGGACCGAGCCTACGAGCAGTACTTC
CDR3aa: CAISFWDRAYEQYF

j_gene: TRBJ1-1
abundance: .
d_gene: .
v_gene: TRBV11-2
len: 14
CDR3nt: TGTGCCAGCAGCTTATGGGGCCCGAACACTGAAGCTTTCTTT
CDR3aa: CASSLWGPNTEAFF

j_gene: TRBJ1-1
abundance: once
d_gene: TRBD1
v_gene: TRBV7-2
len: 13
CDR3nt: TGTGCCAGCAGCGTCCGGGACAGGACAAAAGCTTTCTTT
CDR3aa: CASSVRDRTKAFF

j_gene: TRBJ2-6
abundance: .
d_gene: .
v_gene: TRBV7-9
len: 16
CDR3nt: TGTGCCAGCAGCTTAAAAGTAGGCTCTGGGGCCAACGTCCTGACTTTC
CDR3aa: CASSLKVGSGANVLTF

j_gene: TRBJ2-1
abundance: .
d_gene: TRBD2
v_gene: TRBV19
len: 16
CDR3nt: TGTGCCAGTAGTATAGGGGGCGGGAGGGCCTACAATGAGCAGTTCTTC
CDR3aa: CASSIGGGRAYNEQFF

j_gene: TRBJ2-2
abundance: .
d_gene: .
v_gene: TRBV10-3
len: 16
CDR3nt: TGTGCCATCAGTGTTGGTAAGGGAATGAACACCGGGGAGCTGTTTTTT
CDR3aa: CAISVGKGMNTGELFF

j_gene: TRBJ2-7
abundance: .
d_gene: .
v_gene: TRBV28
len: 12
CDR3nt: TGTGCCAGCATGGACAGAACCTACGAGCAGTACTTC
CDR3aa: CASMDRTYEQYF

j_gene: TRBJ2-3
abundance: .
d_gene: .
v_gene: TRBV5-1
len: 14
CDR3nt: TGCGCCAGCACAGGGGTCCTTAACACAGATACGCAGTATTTT
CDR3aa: CASTGVLNTDTQYF

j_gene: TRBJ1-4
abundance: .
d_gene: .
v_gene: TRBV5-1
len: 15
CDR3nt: TGCGCCAGCAGCCCGGACTTATCAACTAATGAAAAACTGTTTTTT
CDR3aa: CASSPDLSTNEKLFF

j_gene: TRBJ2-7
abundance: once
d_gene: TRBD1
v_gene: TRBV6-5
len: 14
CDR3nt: TGTGCCAGCAGTTCATGGGACAGGGTCCACGAGCAGTACTTC
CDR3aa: CASSSWDRVHEQYF

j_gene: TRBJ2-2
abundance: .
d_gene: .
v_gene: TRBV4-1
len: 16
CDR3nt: TGCGCCAGCAGCCAAGTTTGGCAGAAGAACACCGGGGAGCTGTTTTTT
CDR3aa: CASSQVWQKNTGELFF

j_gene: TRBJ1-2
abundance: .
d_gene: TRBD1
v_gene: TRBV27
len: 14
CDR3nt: TGTGCCAGCAGTTACGGACAGGGGAACTATGGCTACACCTTC
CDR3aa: CASSYGQGNYGYTF

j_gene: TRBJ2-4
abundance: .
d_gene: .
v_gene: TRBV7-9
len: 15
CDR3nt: TGTGCCAGCAGTGAGGGGGGTTGGGTTGGAAACATTCAGTACTTC
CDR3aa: CASSEGGWVGNIQYF

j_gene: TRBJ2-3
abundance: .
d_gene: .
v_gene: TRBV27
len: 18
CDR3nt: TGTGCCAGCAGTTTAGGATTTTCAGGCGGCGACAGCACAGATACGCAGTATTTT
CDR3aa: CASSLGFSGGDSTDTQYF

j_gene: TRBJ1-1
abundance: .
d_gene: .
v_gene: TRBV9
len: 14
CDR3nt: TGTGCCAGCAGCGCGACAGGCCGGAACACTGAAGCTTTCTTT
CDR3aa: CASSATGRNTEAFF

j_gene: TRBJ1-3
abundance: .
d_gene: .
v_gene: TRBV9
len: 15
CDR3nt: TGTGCCAGCAGCTTTTCCCAGGGCGGTGGAAACACCATATATTTT
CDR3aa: CASSFSQGGGNTIYF

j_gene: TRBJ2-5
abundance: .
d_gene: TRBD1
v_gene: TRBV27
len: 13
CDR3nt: TGTGCCAGCTGGACAGGGGCCGGAGAGACCCAGTACTTC
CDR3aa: CASWTGAGETQYF

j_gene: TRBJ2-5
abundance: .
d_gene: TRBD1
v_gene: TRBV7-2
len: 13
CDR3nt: TGTGCCAGCACCGTTAGGGGGCGCGAGACCCAGTACTTC
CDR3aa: CASTVRGRETQYF

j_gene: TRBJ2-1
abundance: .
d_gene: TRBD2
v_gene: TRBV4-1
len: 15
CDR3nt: TGCGCCAGCAGAAAGGGACTAGCGGGAGACAATGAGCAGTTCTTC
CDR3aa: CASRKGLAGDNEQFF

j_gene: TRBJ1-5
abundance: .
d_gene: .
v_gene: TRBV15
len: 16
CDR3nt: TGTGCCACCAGCAGAGATCCGGGGGAGGGCAATCAGCCCCAGCATTTT
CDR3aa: CATSRDPGEGNQPQHF

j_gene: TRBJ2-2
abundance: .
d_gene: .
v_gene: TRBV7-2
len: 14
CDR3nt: TGTGCCAGCAGCTTAGGACTCAACACCGGGGAGCTGTTTTTT
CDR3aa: CASSLGLNTGELFF

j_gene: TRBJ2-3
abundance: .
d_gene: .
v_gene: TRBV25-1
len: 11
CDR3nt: TGTGCCAGCAGTGATCCGTATACGCAGTATTTT
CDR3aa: CASSDPYTQYF